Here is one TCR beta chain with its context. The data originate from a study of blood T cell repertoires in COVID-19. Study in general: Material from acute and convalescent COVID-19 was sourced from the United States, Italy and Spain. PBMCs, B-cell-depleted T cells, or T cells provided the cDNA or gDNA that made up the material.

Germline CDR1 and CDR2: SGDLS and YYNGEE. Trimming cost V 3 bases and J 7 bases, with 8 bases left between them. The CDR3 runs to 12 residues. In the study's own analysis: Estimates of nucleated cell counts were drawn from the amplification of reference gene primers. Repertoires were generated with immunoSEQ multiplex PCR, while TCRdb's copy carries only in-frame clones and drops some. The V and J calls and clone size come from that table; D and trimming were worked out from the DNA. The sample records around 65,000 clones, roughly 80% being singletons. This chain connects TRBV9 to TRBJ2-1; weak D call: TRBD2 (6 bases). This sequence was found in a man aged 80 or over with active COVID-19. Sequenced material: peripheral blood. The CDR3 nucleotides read TGTGCCAGCAGCGATAGCGGAAATGAGCAGTTCTTC. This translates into CASSDSGNEQFF.